The 3 T cell receptor beta chains in this list originate from one sample, sequenced in a study of T-cell reconstitution after alpha-beta-depleted transplantation in children. As it was prepared, the TCRbeta library received unique molecular identifiers. TCRdb called the PCR reads again in MiXCR, with one record for every CDR3 protein. The data show around 380,000 distinct CDR3 sequences, 9.5% to 13% seen once. The source material was PBMCs from the stem cell graft donor, sampled from the stem cell graft. These TCRs come from a human donor who donated a stem cell graft to a child with acute myeloid leukemia.

This clonotype was detected only a few times. CDR3 sequence (DNA): TGTGCCAGCAGTTTATTGGGGGGGATACCAGATACGCAGTATTTT. Translation gives CASSLLGGIPDTQYF. The chain carries TRBV27 and TRBJ2-3; the match to TRBD2 covers 7 bases. Unmatched junction bases numbered 5, after V lost 1 base and J lost 4 bases. The germline V gene encodes CDR1 MNHEY and CDR2 SMNVEV (reference sequence). The CDR3 contains 15 residues.

V usage is TRBV6-2 or TRBV6-3 and J usage is TRBJ2-7; 7 nucleotides agree with TRBD2. Germline CDR1 reads MNHEY; CDR2 reads SVGEGT. The CDR3 is 13 amino acids. V shed 8 bases, J shed 1 base, and the junction held 5 bases outside the gene matches. DNA of the CDR3: TGTGCCAGCGTAATAGCGGGTTCCTACGAGCAGTACTTC. Encoded protein: CASVIAGSYEQYF.

This clonotype has a handful of counts. The chain recombines TRBV12-3 or TRBV12-4 with TRBJ2-2; D unresolved. The CDR3 contains 15 residues. Trimming took off 2 bases at V and 1 base at J, with 8 bases between the two ends. In DNA form, the CDR3 reads TGTGCCAGCAGTTTACCAACAGAGAACACCGGGGAGCTGTTTTTT. As protein: CASSLPTENTGELFF.